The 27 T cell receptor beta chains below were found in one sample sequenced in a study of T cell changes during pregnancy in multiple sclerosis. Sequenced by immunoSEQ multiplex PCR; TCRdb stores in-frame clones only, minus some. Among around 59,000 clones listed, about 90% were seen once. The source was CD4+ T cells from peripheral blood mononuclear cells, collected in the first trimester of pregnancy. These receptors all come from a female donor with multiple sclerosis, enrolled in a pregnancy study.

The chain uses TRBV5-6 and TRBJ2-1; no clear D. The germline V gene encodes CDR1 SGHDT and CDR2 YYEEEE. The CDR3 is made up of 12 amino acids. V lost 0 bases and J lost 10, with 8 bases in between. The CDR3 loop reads CASSLAGLEQFF. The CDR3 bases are TGTGCCAGCAGCTTGGCAGGCCTAGAGCAGTTCTTC.

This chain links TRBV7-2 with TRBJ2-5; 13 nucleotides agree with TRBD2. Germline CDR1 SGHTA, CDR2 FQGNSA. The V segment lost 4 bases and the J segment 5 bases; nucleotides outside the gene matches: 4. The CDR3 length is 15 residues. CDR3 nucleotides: TGTGCCAGCAGCTCCGGACTAGCGGGGGATGAGACCCAGTACTTC. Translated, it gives CASSSGLAGDETQYF.

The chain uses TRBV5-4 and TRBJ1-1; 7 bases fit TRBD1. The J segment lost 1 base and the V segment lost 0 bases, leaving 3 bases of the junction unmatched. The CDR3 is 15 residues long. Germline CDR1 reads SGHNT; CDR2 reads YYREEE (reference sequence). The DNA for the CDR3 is TGTGCCAGCAGCTTGGAGGGACAGAAGAACACTGAAGCTTTCTTT. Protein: CASSLEGQKNTEAFF. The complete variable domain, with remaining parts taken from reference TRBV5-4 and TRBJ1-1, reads ETGVTQSPTHLIKTRGQQVTLRCSSQSGHNTVSWYQQALGQGPQFIFQYYREEENGRGNFPPRFSGLQFPNYSSELNVNALELDDSALYLCASSLEGQKNTEAFFGQGTRLTVV.

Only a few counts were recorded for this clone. The CDR3 reads CASSYWGDYGYTF. CDR3 coding DNA: TGTGCCAGCAGTTATTGGGGGGACTATGGCTACACCTTC. The chain is built from TRBV6-5 and TRBJ1-2, with D perhaps matching TRBD1 (5 bases). The germline V gene encodes CDR1 MNHEY and CDR2 SVGAGI. There are 13 residues in the CDR3. Trimming stripped 3 bases from V and 3 bases from J, with 8 bases between.

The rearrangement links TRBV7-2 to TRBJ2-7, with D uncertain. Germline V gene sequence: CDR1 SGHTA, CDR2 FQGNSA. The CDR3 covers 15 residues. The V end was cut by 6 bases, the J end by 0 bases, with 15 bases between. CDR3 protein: CASRSPLLASYEQYF. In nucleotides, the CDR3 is TGTGCCAGCAGGTCCCCCTTACTCGCCTCCTACGAGCAGTACTTC. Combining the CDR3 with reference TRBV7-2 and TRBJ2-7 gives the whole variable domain GAGVSQSPSNKVTEKGKDVELRCDPISGHTALYWYRQSLGQGLEFLIYFQGNSAPDKSGLPSDRFSAERTGGSVSTLTIQRTQQEDSAVYLCASRSPLLASYEQYFGPGTRLTVT.

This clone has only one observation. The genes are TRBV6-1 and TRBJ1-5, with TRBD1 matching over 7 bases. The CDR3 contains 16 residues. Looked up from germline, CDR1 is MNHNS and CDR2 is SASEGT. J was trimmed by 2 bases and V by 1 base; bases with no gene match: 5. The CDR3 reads CASSEERGRGNQPQHF. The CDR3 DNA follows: TGTGCCAGCAGTGAAGAAAGGGGGCGCGGCAATCAGCCCCAGCATTTT.

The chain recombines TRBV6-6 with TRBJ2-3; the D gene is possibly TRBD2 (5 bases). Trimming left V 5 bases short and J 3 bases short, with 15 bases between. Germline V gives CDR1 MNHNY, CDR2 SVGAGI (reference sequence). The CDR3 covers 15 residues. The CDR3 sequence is CASSPFGISTDTQYF. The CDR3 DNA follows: TGTGCCAGCAGTCCATTCGGGATATCTACAGATACGCAGTATTTT.

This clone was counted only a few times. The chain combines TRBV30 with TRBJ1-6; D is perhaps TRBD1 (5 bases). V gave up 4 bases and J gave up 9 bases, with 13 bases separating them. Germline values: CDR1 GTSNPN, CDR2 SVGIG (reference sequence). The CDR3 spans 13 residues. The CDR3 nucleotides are TGTGCCTGGACGCAGGGTACACCTTCACCCCTCCACTTT. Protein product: CAWTQGTPSPLHF.

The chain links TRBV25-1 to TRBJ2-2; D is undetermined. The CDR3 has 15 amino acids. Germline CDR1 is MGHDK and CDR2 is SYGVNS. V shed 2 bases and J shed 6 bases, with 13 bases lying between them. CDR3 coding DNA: TGTGCCAGCAGTGAAAACTACAATTCCGCCGGGGAGCTGTTTTTT. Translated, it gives CASSENYNSAGELFF.

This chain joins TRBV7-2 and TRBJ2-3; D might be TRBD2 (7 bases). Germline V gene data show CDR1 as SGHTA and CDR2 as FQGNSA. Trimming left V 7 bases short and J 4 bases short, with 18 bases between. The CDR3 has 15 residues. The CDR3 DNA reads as TGTGCCAGCACCTTGGGGGGGGGCAGAGCAGATACGCAGTATTTT. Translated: CASTLGGGRADTQYF.

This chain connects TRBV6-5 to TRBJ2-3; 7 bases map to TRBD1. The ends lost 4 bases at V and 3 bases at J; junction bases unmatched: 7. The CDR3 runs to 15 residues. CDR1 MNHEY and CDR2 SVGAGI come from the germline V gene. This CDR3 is CASSSPGGSTDTQYF. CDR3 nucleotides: TGTGCCAGCAGTTCGCCAGGGGGATCTACAGATACGCAGTATTTT.

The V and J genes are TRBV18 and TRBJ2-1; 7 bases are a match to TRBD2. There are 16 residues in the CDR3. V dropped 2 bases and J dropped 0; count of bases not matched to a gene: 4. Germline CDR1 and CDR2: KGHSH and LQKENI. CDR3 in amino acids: CASSPSGGNSYNEQFF. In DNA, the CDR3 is TGTGCCAGCTCACCATCCGGGGGGAACTCCTACAATGAGCAGTTCTTC.

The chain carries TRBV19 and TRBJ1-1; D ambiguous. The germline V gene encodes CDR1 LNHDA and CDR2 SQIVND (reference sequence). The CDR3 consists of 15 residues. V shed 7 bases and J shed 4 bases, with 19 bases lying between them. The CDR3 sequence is CASTPTRGFTTEAFF. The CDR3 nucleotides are TGTGCCAGTACCCCTACCCGGGGTTTTACCACTGAAGCTTTCTTT. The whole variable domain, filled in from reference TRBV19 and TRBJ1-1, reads DGGITQSPKYLFRKEGQNVTLSCEQNLNHDAMYWYRQDPGQGLRLIYYSQIVNDFQKGDIAEGYSVSREKKESFPLTVTSAQKNPTAFYLCASTPTRGFTTEAFFGQGTRLTVV.

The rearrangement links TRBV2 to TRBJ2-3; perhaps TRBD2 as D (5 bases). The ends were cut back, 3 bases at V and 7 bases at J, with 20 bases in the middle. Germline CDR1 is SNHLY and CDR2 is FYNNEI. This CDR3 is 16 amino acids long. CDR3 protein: CASSEYGGRNTYTQYF. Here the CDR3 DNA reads TGTGCCAGCAGTGAGTACGGAGGTCGAAATACCTATACGCAGTATTTT.

Here the CDR3 DNA reads TGTGCCAGCTCACGGGGCAAGAACACTGAAGCTTTCTTT. It codes for CASSRGKNTEAFF. The chain couples TRBV18 to TRBJ1-1; weak D call: TRBD1 (5 bases). V was cut by 4 bases and J by 1 base, with 7 bases left in between. This CDR3 region has 13 residues. Germline CDR1 and CDR2: KGHSH and LQKENI.

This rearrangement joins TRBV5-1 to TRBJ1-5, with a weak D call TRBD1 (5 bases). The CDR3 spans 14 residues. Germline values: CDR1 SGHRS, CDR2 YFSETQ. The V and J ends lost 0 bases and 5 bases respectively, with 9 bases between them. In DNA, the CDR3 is TGCGCCAGCAGCTTGGTCGGGGGGGATCAGCCCCAGCATTTT. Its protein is CASSLVGGDQPQHF.

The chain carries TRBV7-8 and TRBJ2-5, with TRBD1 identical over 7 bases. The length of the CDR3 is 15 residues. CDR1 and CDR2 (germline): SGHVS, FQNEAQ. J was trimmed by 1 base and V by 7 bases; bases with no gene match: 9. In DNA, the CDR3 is TGTGCCAGCACCAAAGCCCGACAGGGCCAAGAGACCCAGTACTTC. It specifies CASTKARQGQETQYF.

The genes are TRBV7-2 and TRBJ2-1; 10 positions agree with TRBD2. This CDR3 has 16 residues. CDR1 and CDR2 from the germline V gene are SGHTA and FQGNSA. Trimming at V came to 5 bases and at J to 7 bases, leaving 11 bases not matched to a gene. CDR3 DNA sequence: TGTGCCAGCAGCCTCTCCGAGCGGGGGGGCAGGAATGAGCAGTTCTTC. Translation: CASSLSERGGRNEQFF.

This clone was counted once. DNA for the CDR3: TGCGCCAGCAGCGATCGGACAGGGTGGTCCACTGAAGCTTTCTTT. This sequence encodes CASSDRTGWSTEAFF. The chain couples TRBV5-1 to TRBJ1-1; 8 bases align to TRBD1. The CDR3 totals 15 residues. Germline V lookup: CDR1 SGHRS, CDR2 YFSETQ. Losses at the gene ends were 4 bases for V and 4 bases for J; bases not matched to a gene: 9.

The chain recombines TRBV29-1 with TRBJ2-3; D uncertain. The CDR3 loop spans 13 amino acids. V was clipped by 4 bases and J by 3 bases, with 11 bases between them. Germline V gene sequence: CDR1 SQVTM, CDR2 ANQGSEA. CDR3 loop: CSVVGRLTDTQYF. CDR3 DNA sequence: TGCAGCGTTGTTGGCAGGTTAACAGATACGCAGTATTTT.

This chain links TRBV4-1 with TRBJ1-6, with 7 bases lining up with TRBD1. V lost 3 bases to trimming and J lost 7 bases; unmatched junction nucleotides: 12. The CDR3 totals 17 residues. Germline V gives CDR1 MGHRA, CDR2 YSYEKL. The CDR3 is CASSHSLGQAENSPLHF. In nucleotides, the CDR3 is TGCGCCAGCAGCCACTCCCTCGGACAGGCGGAGAATTCACCCCTCCACTTT.

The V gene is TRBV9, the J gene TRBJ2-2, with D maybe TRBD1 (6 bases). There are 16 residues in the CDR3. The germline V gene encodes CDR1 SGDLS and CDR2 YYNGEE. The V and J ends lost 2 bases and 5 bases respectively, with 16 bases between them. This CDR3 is CASSVSGGPGTGELFF. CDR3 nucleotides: TGTGCCAGCAGCGTTTCTGGGGGCCCCGGGACCGGGGAGCTGTTTTTT. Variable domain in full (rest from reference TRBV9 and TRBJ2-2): DSGVTQTPKHLITATGQRVTLRCSPRSGDLSVYWYQQSLDQGLQFLIQYYNGEERAKGNILERFSAQQFPDLHSELNLSSLELGDSALYFCASSVSGGPGTGELFFGEGSRLTVL.

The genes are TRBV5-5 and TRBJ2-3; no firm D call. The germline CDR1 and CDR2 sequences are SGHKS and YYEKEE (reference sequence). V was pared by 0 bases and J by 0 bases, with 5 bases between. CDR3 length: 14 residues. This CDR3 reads CASSLVTSTDTQYF. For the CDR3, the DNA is TGTGCCAGCAGCTTGGTGACTAGCACAGATACGCAGTATTTT.

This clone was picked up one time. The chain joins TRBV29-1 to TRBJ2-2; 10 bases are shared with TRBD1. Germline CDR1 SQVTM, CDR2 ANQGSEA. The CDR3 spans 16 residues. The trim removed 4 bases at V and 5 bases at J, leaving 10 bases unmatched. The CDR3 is CSVVGFGTGETGELFF. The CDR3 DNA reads TGCAGCGTTGTAGGGTTCGGGACAGGGGAAACCGGGGAGCTGTTTTTT.

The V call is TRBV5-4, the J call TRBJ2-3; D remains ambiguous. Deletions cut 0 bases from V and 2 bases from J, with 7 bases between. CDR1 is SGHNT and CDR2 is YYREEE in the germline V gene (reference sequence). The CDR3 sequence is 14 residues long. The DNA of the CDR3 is TGTGCCAGCAGCTTGGTGGCTCTCACAGATACGCAGTATTTT. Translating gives CASSLVALTDTQYF.

The CDR3 sequence is CASSPDGGVGEKLFF. In DNA form, the CDR3 reads TGTGCCAGCAGCCCCGATGGGGGGGTAGGGGAAAAACTGTTTTTT. This sequence joins TRBV5-4 and TRBJ1-4; tentative D call: TRBD1 (5 bases). The CDR3 loop spans 15 amino acids. CDR1 is SGHNT, CDR2 YYREEE, per germline (reference sequence). Between the trimmed V and J ends, which lost 4 bases and 8 bases, there was a span of 18 bases.

CDR3 sequence: CASSRTGLMNTEAFF. CDR3 in DNA: TGTGCCAGCAGCAGGACAGGACTTATGAACACTGAAGCTTTCTTT. This sequence joins TRBV7-9 and TRBJ1-1; TRBD1 matches at 7 bases. The CDR3 is made up of 15 amino acids. CDR1 and CDR2 from the germline V gene are SEHNR and FQNEAQ (reference sequence). V lost 5 bases, J lost 0 bases, and 6 bases stayed unmatched.